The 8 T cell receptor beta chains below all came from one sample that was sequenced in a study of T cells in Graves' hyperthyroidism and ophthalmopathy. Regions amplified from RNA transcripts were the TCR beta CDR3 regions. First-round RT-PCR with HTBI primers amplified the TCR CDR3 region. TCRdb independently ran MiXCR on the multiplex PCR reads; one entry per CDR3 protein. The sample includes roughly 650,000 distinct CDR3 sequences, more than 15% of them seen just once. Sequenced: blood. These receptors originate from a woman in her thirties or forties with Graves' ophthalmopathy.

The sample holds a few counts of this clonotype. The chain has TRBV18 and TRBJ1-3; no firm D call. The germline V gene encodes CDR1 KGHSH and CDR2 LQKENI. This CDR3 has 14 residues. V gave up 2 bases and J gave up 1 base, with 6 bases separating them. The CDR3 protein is CASSPYSSGNTIYF. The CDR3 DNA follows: TGTGCCAGCTCACCATATTCTTCTGGAAACACCATATATTTT. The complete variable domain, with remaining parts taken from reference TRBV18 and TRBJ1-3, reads NAGVMQNPRHLVRRRGQEARLRCSPMKGHSHVYWYRQLPEEGLKFMVYLQKENIIDESGMPKERFSAEFPKEGPSILRIQQVVRGDSAAYFCASSPYSSGNTIYFGEGSWLTVV.

The CDR3 nucleotides read TGTGCCAGCAACGGGGACTCCTACATTCAGTACTTC. Translating it yields CASNGDSYIQYF. The chain uses TRBV6-1 and TRBJ2-4; perhaps TRBD2 as D (6 bases). This CDR3 comprises 12 residues. CDR1 MNHNS and CDR2 SASEGT come from the germline V gene. Trimming took off 7 bases at V and 8 bases at J, with 12 bases between the two ends.

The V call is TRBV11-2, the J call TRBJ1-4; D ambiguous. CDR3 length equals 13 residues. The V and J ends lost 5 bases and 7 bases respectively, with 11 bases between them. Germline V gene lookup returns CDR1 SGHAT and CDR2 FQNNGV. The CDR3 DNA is TGTGCCAGCAGCAGCCACCCCTTTGAAAAACTGTTTTTT. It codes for CASSSHPFEKLFF.

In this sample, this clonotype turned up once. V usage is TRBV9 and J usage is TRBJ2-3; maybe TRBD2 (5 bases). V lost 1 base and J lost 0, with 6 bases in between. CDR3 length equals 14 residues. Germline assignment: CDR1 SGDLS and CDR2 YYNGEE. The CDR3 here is CASSVTSSTDTQYF. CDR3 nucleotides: TGTGCCAGCAGCGTAACTAGTAGCACAGATACGCAGTATTTT.

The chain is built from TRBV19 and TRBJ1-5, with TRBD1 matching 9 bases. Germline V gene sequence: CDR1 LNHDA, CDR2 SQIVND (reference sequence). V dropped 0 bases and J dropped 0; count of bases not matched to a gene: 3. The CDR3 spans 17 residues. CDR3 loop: CASSIEDRGYSNQPQHF. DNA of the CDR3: TGTGCCAGTAGTATAGAAGACAGGGGGTATAGCAATCAGCCCCAGCATTTT.

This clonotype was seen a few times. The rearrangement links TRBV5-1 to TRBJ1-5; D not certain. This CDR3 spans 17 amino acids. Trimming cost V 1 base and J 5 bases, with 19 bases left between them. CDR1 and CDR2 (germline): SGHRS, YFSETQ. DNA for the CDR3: TGCGCCAGCAGCTTGTTTCCGGCTAGCTCTAGTGATCAGCCCCAGCATTTT. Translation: CASSLFPASSSDQPQHF.

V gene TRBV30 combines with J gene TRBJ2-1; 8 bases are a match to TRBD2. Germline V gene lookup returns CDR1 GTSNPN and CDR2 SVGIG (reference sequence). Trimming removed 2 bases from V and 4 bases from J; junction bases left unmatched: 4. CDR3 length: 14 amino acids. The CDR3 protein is CAWSRLAIYNEQFF. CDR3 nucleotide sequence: TGTGCCTGGAGTCGACTAGCGATTTACAATGAGCAGTTCTTC.

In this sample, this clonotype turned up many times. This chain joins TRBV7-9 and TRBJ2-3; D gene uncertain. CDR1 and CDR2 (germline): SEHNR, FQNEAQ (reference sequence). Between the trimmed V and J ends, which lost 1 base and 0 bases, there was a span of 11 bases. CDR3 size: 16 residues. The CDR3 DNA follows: TGTGCCAGCAGCTTAGTTGCCAGAGCTAGCACAGATACGCAGTATTTT. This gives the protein CASSLVARASTDTQYF.